This is a list of T cell receptor beta chains from one sample in a study of blood T cell repertoires in COVID-19. Repertoires were generated with immunoSEQ multiplex PCR, while TCRdb's copy carries only in-frame clones and drops some. This table has hundreds of thousands of clones, 75% to 90% appearing once. The sample consisted of PBMCs or T cells enriched from blood (not recorded which). The receptors were gathered from a woman younger than 35 who had recovered from COVID-19. Each CDR3 is given with its conserved first and last residue. The D gene is left open where the match is weak. Only part of the rows carry a size: once, few, many, or a class if the clone is expanded.

TRBJ1-2 | TRBD1 | TRBV13 | NA | TGTGCCAGCAGCTTTAATAATTTAGGGACAGGGAGGTACTATGGCTACACCTTC | CASSFNNLGTGRYYGYTF
TRBJ1-2 | NA | TRBV5-1 | NA | TGCGCCAGCAGCCCGAATAGTGGTGGCTACACCTTC | CASSPNSGGYTF
TRBJ2-2 | NA | TRBV7-6 | NA | TGTGCCAGCAGTCCCCAGGGGAAGGGCACCGGGGAGCTGTTTTTT | CASSPQGKGTGELFF
TRBJ2-1 | TRBD2 | TRBV10-1 | NA | TGCGCCAGCAGTGTCGCGGGGGGATTTGAGCAGTTCTTC | CASSVAGGFEQFF
TRBJ1-2 | TRBD1 | TRBV28 | NA | TGTGCCAGCAATCGACAGGGCTCTGTCTATGGCTACACCTTC | CASNRQGSVYGYTF
TRBJ2-5 | TRBD1 | TRBV2 | NA | TGTGCCAGCAAACCGGGACAGGGGGCGCGGGGGTCATGGACCCAGTACTTC | CASKPGQGARGSWTQYF
TRBJ1-4 | TRBD1 | TRBV5-4 | NA | TGTGCCACCCACGGACAGGGGGGATATAATGAAAAACTGTTTTTT | CATHGQGGYNEKLFF
TRBJ2-5 | NA | TRBV5-1 | NA | TGCGCCAGCAGCTGGCCCGAAGAGACCCAGTACTTC | CASSWPEETQYF
TRBJ2-5 | TRBD2 | TRBV11-2 | NA | TGTGCCAGCAGCCTAGCGGGGGGGTCGGTGGAGACCCAGTACTTC | CASSLAGGSVETQYF
TRBJ2-1 | TRBD1 | TRBV6-1 | NA | TGTGCCAGCAGTGAAGCGTTATTGGGACAGGCCGGTAGTTTCTTC | CASSEALLGQAGSFF
TRBJ1-1 | NA | TRBV12-3/TRBV12-4 | NA | TGTGCCAGCACCATCACCGGGTCTGAAGCTTTCTTT | CASTITGSEAFF
TRBJ2-5 | NA | TRBV12-3/TRBV12-4 | NA | TGTGCCAGCACCTTACACGGGTGGGAGACCCAGTACTTC | CASTLHGWETQYF
TRBJ2-1 | TRBD2 | TRBV7-6 | once | TGTGCCAGCAGCTCGGGACTAGCGGACAATGAGCAGTTCTTC | CASSSGLADNEQFF
TRBJ1-1 | TRBD1 | TRBV2 | NA | TGTGAGGGACCCCGAGGGGGCAAAAGTGAAGCTTTCTTT | CEGPRGGKSEAFF
TRBJ2-4 | NA | TRBV18 | NA | TGTGCCAGCTCACCATCCGGGACAAATGCCAAAAACATTCAGTACTTC | CASSPSGTNAKNIQYF
TRBJ2-1 | NA | TRBV7-9 | NA | TGTGCCAGCAGCTTATCCATTTCCTACAATGAGCAGTTCTTC | CASSLSISYNEQFF
TRBJ2-2 | TRBD1 | TRBV20-1 | NA | TGCAGTGCTAGTCCAAAATGGACAGGGAACACCGGGGAGCTGTTTTTT | CSASPKWTGNTGELFF
TRBJ2-3 | TRBD1 | TRBV4-1 | NA | TGCGCCAGCAGCCATTTTTCGACCGGGACAGGGGTATCAGATACGCAGTATTTT | CASSHFSTGTGVSDTQYF
TRBJ2-2 | TRBD1 | TRBV10-2 | NA | TGCGCCAGCAGTGAGCAGGGGGCCGGGGAGCTGTTTTTT | CASSEQGAGELFF
TRBJ1-2 | NA | TRBV28 | NA | TGTGCCAGCAGGGAGGGGATGGGCTTTGGCTACACCTTC | CASREGMGFGYTF
TRBJ2-7 | NA | TRBV9 | NA | TGTGCCAGCAGCGTTGCAGGGCTAGGAGAGCAGTACTTC | CASSVAGLGEQYF
TRBJ1-5 | TRBD1 | TRBV7-8 | NA | TGTGCCAGCAGCTTGGACAGGGGTAATCAGCCCCAGCATTTT | CASSLDRGNQPQHF
TRBJ1-1 | NA | TRBV20-1 | NA | TGCAGTGCTAGAGACTCCTATACGGCTTTCTTT | CSARDSYTAFF
TRBJ2-4 | NA | TRBV5-1 | NA | TGCGCCAGCAGCTTTACCCGAGGGGCCAAAAACATTCAGTACTTC | CASSFTRGAKNIQYF
TRBJ1-2 | NA | TRBV2 | NA | TGTGCCAGCAGTGATCTTGGCTACACCTTC | CASSDLGYTF
TRBJ2-3 | TRBD2 | TRBV5-4 | NA | TGTGCCAGCAGCTTGGCCCGGGGGGGGGCAGATACGCAGTATTTT | CASSLARGGADTQYF
TRBJ1-3 | TRBD1 | TRBV9 | NA | TGTGCCAGCAGCCAGGGGGACAGGGGGCCTGGAAACACCATATATTTT | CASSQGDRGPGNTIYF
TRBJ1-2 | TRBD1 | TRBV5-4 | NA | TGTGCCAGCAGCTGGTATCCGGGACAGGGAATACCTAACTATGGCTACACCTTC | CASSWYPGQGIPNYGYTF
TRBJ2-5 | TRBD2 | TRBV5-1 | NA | TGCGCCAGCAGCTTAGGACTAGAGGGGGAGACCCAGTACTTC | CASSLGLEGETQYF
TRBJ1-5 | NA | TRBV25-1 | NA | TGTGCCAGCAGTATCGACAGTACCCAGCCCCAGCATTTT | CASSIDSTQPQHF